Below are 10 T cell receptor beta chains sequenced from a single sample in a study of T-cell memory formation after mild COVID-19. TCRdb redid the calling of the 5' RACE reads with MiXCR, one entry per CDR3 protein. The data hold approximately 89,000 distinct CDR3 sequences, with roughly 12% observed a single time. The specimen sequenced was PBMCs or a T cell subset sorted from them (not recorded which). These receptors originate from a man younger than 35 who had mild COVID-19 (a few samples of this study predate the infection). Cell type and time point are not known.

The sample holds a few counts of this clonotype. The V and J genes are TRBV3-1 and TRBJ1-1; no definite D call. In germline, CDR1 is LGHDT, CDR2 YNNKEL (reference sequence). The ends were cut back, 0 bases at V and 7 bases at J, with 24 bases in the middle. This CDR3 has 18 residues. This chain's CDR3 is CASSQDVEGKQKRGEAFF. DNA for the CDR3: TGTGCCAGCAGCCAAGACGTGGAGGGTAAGCAAAAGCGGGGTGAAGCTTTCTTT.

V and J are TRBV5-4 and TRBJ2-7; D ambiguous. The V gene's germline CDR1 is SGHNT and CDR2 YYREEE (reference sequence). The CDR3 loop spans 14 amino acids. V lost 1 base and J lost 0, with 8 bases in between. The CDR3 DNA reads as TGTGCCAGCAGCTTGTCCGTAGACTCCTACGAGCAGTACTTC. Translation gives CASSLSVDSYEQYF.

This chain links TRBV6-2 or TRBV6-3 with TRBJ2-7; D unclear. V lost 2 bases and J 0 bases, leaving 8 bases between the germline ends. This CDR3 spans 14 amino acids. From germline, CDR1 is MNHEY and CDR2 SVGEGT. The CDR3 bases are TGTGCCAGCAGTTACGGGAAAAACTCCTACGAGCAGTACGTC. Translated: CASSYGKNSYEQYV.

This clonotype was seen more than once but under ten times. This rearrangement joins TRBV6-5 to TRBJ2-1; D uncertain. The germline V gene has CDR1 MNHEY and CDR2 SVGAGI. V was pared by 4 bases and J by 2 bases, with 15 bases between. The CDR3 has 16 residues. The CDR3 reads CASSSWVSEAYNEQFF. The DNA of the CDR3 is TGTGCCAGCAGTTCCTGGGTCTCCGAGGCCTACAATGAGCAGTTCTTC.

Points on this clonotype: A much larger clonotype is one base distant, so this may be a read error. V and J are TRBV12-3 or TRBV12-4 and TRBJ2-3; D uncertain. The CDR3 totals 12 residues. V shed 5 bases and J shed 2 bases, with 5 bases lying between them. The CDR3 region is CASSIDTDTQYF. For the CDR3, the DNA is TGTGCCAGCAGTATCGACACAGATACGCAGTATTTT.

CDR3 nucleotide sequence: TGTGCCAGCAGCTTAGGACAGAATGAGCAGTTCTTC. Residues: CASSLGQNEQFF. The chain couples TRBV7-2 to TRBJ2-1; D is perhaps TRBD1 (5 bases). The CDR3 runs to 12 residues. Germline assignment: CDR1 SGHTA and CDR2 FQGNSA. V shed 1 base and J shed 7 bases, with 5 bases lying between them.

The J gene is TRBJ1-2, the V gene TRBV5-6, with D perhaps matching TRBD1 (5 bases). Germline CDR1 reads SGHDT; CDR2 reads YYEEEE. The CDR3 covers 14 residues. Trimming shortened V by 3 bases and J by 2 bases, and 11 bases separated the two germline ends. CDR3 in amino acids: CASSSAGGNYGYTF. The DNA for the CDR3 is TGTGCCAGCAGCTCGGCCGGGGGAAACTATGGCTACACCTTC.

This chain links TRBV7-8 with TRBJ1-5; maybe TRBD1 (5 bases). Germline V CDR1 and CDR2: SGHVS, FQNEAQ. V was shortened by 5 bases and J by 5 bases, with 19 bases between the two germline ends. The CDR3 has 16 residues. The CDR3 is CASSLEPGPSYQPQHF. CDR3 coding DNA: TGTGCCAGCAGCCTAGAGCCGGGGCCCTCCTATCAGCCCCAGCATTTT. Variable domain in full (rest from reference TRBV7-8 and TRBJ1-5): GAGVSQSPRYKVAKRGQDVALRCDPISGHVSLFWYQQALGQGPEFLTYFQNEAQLDKSGLPSDRFFAERPEGSVSTLKIQRTQQEDSAVYLCASSLEPGPSYQPQHFGDGTRLSIL.

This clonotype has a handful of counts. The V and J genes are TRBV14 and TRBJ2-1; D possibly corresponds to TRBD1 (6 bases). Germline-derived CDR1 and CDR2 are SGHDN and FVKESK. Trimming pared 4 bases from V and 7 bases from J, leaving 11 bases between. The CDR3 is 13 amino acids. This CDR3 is CASSRTQGNEQFF. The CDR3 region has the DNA TGTGCCAGCAGCCGCACACAGGGTAATGAGCAGTTCTTC.

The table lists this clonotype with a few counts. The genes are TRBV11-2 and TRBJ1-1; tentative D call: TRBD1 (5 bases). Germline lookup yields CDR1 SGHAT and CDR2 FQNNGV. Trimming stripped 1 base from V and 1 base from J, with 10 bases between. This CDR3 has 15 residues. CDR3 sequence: CASSLGDGRNTEAFF. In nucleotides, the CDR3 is TGTGCCAGCAGCTTAGGGGACGGGAGGAACACTGAAGCTTTCTTT.